This T cell receptor beta chain was obtained from a study of T cell changes during pregnancy in multiple sclerosis. Clones were sequenced by immunoSEQ multiplex PCR, and TCRdb holds only the in-frame ones, with some missing. Seen here are approximately 59,000 clones, about 90% observed once, and the top ten hold roughly 1.5%. V lost 6 bases and J 2 bases, leaving 20 bases between the germline ends. In germline, CDR1 is ENHRY, CDR2 SYGVKD. The CDR3 sequence is 17 residues long. The rearrangement links TRBV10-3 to TRBJ1-5, with D tentatively TRBD1 (5 bases). This receptor was taken from a female donor in good health, enrolled as a control in a pregnancy study. Sequences were derived from peripheral blood, sampled in the third trimester of pregnancy. CDR3 DNA: TGTGCCATCAGCCCCGGGGGAGGCCTAACCGGCAATCAGCCCCAGCATTTT. Translating gives CAISPGGGLTGNQPQHF.